These 13 T cell receptor beta chains originate from one sample sequenced in a study of T cell responses to AZD1222 COVID-19 vaccine. TCRdb's table, derived via immunoSEQ multiplex PCR, lists solely in-frame clones and lacks some. The table includes around 130,000 clones, 93% detected once. The sample consisted of peripheral blood, taken on day 0 of AZD1222 vaccination. The receptors come from an adult in good health.

The chain recombines TRBV29-1 with TRBJ2-3; no clear D gene. Germline CDR1 is SQVTM and CDR2 is ANQGSEA. The CDR3 covers 13 residues. The V end lost 5 bases, the J end lost 1 base, and 10 bases lay between the germline ends. The CDR3: CSVPDEGTDTQYF. CDR3 bases: TGCAGCGTTCCAGATGAGGGCACAGATACGCAGTATTTT.

This sequence joins TRBV19 and TRBJ1-1, with 9 bases that match TRBD1. The CDR3 extends over 13 amino acids. Germline V lookup: CDR1 LNHDA, CDR2 SQIVND (reference sequence). Germline trimming cut 8 bases from V and 4 bases from J; bases unmatched to any gene: 5. The CDR3 sequence: CASRDRVGTEAFF. Written as DNA, the CDR3 is TGTGCCAGTCGGGACAGGGTAGGCACTGAAGCTTTCTTT.

The chain carries TRBV7-9 and TRBJ1-5; no clear D gene. The ends were cut back, 3 bases at V and 7 bases at J, with 16 bases in the middle. CDR1 and CDR2 (germline): SEHNR, FQNEAQ (reference sequence). CDR3 length equals 15 residues. The CDR3 reads CASSLEGALGQPQHF. Written as DNA, the CDR3 is TGTGCCAGCAGCTTGGAAGGCGCCCTAGGGCAGCCCCAGCATTTT.

This chain joins TRBV7-9 and TRBJ1-1; D gene unclear. The CDR3 sequence is 12 residues long. CDR1 and CDR2 (germline): SEHNR, FQNEAQ (reference sequence). Deletions cut 6 bases from V and 3 bases from J, with 8 bases between. CDR3 protein: CASSGTDTEAFF. For the CDR3, the DNA is TGTGCCAGCAGTGGTACAGACACTGAAGCTTTCTTT.

The chain carries TRBV6-4 and TRBJ1-6, with TRBD1 matching over 10 bases. The germline V gene encodes CDR1 MRHNA and CDR2 SNTAGT. The CDR3 is 14 amino acids. After removal of 6 bases from V and 10 bases from J, the junction contained 6 bases not matched to a gene. The CDR3 nucleotides are TGTGCCAGCAGCTACGGGACAGGGGAATCACCCCTCCACTTT. Translated: CASSYGTGESPLHF.

The chain has TRBV6-2 or TRBV6-3 and TRBJ1-5; D gene ambiguous. In germline, CDR1 is MNHEY, CDR2 SVGEGT. Trimming left V 3 bases short and J 6 bases short, with 6 bases between. The CDR3 contains 12 residues. Here the CDR3 DNA reads TGTGCCAGCAGTTATCGGCGTCAGCCCCAGCATTTT. Protein: CASSYRRQPQHF.

This chain joins TRBV12-3 or TRBV12-4 and TRBJ1-1; no firm D call. V gave up 3 bases and J gave up 0 bases, with 5 bases separating them. The CDR3 totals 13 residues. CDR3: CASSLQVNTEAFF. The CDR3 region has the DNA TGTGCCAGCAGTTTGCAGGTGAACACTGAAGCTTTCTTT.

The chain combines TRBV18 with TRBJ1-1; 9 bases fit TRBD1. The CDR3 is made up of 15 amino acids. From germline, CDR1 is KGHSH and CDR2 LQKENI. V shed 3 bases, J shed 4 bases, and the junction held 6 bases outside the gene matches. The CDR3 spells CASSPGTGRSTEAFF. In nucleotides, the CDR3 is TGTGCCAGCTCACCGGGGACAGGGAGGTCCACTGAAGCTTTCTTT.

The rearrangement uses TRBV3-1 (or the pseudogene TRBV3-2) and TRBJ1-3; 8 nucleotides match TRBD1. CDR1 and CDR2 from the germline V gene are LGHDT and YNNKEL (reference sequence). V gave up 3 bases and J gave up 4 bases; unmatched junction bases: 5. The CDR3 consists of 15 residues. CDR3 DNA: TGTGCCAGCAGCCATCGGACAGGGTACGGAAACACCATATATTTT. Translating it yields CASSHRTGYGNTIYF.

Details on this clone: The sample holds other DNA sequences that translate to the same CDR3. CDR3 loop: CAWSRQNTEAFF. The CDR3 DNA follows: TGTGCCTGGTCTCGACAGAACACTGAAGCTTTCTTT. The V gene is TRBV30, the J gene TRBJ1-1; D not certain. From germline, CDR1 is GTSNPN and CDR2 SVGIG (reference sequence). The ends were cut back, 5 bases at V and 1 base at J, with 8 bases in the middle. The CDR3 length is 12 residues. The full variable domain, with the rest looked up from reference TRBV30 and TRBJ1-1, is SQTIHQWPATLVQPVGSPLSLECTVEGTSNPNLYWYRQAAGRGLQLLFYSVGIGQISSEVPQNLSASRPQDRQFILSSKKLLLSDSGFYLCAWSRQNTEAFFGQGTRLTVV.

The gene calls are TRBV6-5 and TRBJ1-1; no clear D gene. The CDR3 covers 14 residues. The V end lost 3 bases, the J end lost 1 base, and 9 bases lay between the germline ends. Per germline, CDR1 MNHEY and CDR2 SVGAGI. CDR3 loop: CASSYGPENTEAFF. The CDR3 region has the DNA TGTGCCAGCAGTTATGGTCCAGAGAACACTGAAGCTTTCTTT.

The chain combines TRBV5-6 with TRBJ1-5; no clear D gene. Trimming cost V 0 bases and J 9 bases, with 7 bases left between them. Looked up from germline, CDR1 is SGHDT and CDR2 is YYEEEE. This CDR3 is built from 12 residues. The CDR3 coding sequence is TGTGCCAGCAGCTTGGGTACGGGGCCCCAGCATTTT. This encodes CASSLGTGPQHF.

A single count supports this clone. This CDR3 is CASSFTGPNYGYTF. The CDR3 DNA follows: TGCGCCAGCAGCTTTACAGGACCTAACTATGGCTACACCTTC. V is TRBV5-1 and J is TRBJ1-2, with D possibly being TRBD1 (5 bases). This CDR3 contains 14 residues. V dropped 2 bases and J dropped 0 bases, with 8 bases sitting between them. CDR1 and CDR2 (germline): SGHRS, YFSETQ.